The clone carrying this T cell receptor beta chain has a handful of counts. The V gene end was trimmed by 1 base and the J gene end by 4 bases; junction bases not matched to a gene: 3. Germline assignment: CDR1 SGHTA and CDR2 FQGNSA. The CDR3 has 16 amino acids. These data are taken from a study of HIV-infected patients and healthy controls. Via MiXCR, TCRdb re-called the 5' RACE reads, giving one row per CDR3 protein. Of about 70,000 distinct CDR3 sequences listed, less than 20% are singletons. The chain joins TRBV7-2 to TRBJ1-3, with 11 bases that match TRBD1. Input material: CD4+ T cells from blood. This TCR was sampled from a human donor in good health. The CDR3, as DNA: TGTGCCAGCAGCTTAGGTGGGACAGGGGGAGGAAACACCATATATTTT. Amino acid sequence: CASSLGGTGGGNTIYF.